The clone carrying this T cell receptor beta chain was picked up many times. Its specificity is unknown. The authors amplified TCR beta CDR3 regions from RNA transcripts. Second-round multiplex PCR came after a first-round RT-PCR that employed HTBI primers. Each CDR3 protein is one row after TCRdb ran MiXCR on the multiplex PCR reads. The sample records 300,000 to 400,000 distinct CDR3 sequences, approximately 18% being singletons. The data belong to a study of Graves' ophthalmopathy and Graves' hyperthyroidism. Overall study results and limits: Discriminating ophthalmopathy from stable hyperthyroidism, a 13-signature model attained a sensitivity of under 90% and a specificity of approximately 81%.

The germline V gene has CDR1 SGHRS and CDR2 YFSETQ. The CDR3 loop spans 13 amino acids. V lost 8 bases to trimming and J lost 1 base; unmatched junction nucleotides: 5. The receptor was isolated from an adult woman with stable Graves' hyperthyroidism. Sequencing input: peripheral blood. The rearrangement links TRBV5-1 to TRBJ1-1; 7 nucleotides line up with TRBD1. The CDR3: CASQGVGNTEAFF. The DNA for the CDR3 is TGCGCCAGTCAGGGGGTCGGGAACACTGAAGCTTTCTTT.